This T cell receptor beta chain was captured by sequencing in a study of T cell responses to AZD1222 COVID-19 vaccine. The table came from immunoSEQ multiplex PCR; TCRdb's copy has only in-frame clones and leaves some out. The sample lists 150,000 or so clones, around 89% occurring once. Germline V gene data show CDR1 as MNHEY and CDR2 as SVGAGI. Trimming pared 6 bases from V and 0 bases from J, leaving 14 bases between. The CDR3 is 15 residues long. For this clone: Its antigen remains unidentified.

Study results and caveats: The donor cohort was predominantly white British with a female majority, and clonal diversity may have been underestimated. Receipt of two AZD1222 doses was followed by a rise in Spike-specific TCR breadth and depth. Variant regions that are unmutated are reportedly the target of nearly half of spike-specific TCRs.

This material consisted of peripheral blood, taken on day 0 of AZD1222 vaccination. The chain joins TRBV6-5 to TRBJ1-1; perhaps TRBD1 as D (6 bases). The TCR originated in an adult in good health. CDR3 DNA: TGTGCCAGCAGATATACACAGGGACTGAACACTGAAGCTTTCTTT. Amino acids: CASRYTQGLNTEAFF.